Each of the 26 T cell receptor beta chains below was sequenced from the same sample in a study of Ad26.COV2.S vaccination and SARS-CoV-2 variants. Indicated treatment: about 20 received Ad26.COV2.S at low or high dose, single or two shots; roughly five received placebo; per-sample allocation not given. Specimen acquisition occurred on day 63 following the initial vaccine or placebo injection. Profiled with immunoSEQ multiplex PCR; TCRdb holds only in-frame clones, not every one. The sample contains about 400,000 clones, around nine tenths of which appear only once. Sequences were derived from peripheral blood, sampled in a trial of Ad26.COV2.S vaccine versus placebo. The receptors originated from a person aged 18-65 years who received the Ad26.COV2.S COVID-19 vaccine or a placebo.

The V and J genes are TRBV5-1 and TRBJ2-5; weak D call: TRBD2 (6 bases). V lost 7 bases to trimming and J lost 7 bases, with 14 bases between them. Germline V CDR1 and CDR2: SGHRS, YFSETQ. CDR3 length equals 12 residues. CDR3 sequence reads: CASSGTGGTQYF. CDR3 bases: TGCGCCAGCTCCGGGACTGGGGGGACCCAGTACTTC.

The chain links TRBV24-1 to TRBJ2-1; tentatively, D is TRBD1 or TRBD2 (5 bases each). Per the germline V gene, CDR1 is KGHDR and CDR2 is SFDVKD. The V end was cut by 2 bases, the J end by 9 bases, with 16 bases between. CDR3 length: 15 residues. The CDR3 loop is CATSDSVRGLGEQFF. DNA of the CDR3: TGTGCCACCAGTGATTCGGTCCGGGGCCTGGGTGAGCAGTTCTTC.

The V and J genes are TRBV14 and TRBJ2-6, with TRBD1 matching over 10 bases. The CDR3 length is 23 residues. With 2 bases clipped from V and 6 bases from J, the junction kept 25 bases outside the gene matches. The germline V gene encodes CDR1 SGHDN and CDR2 FVKESK. The CDR3 region is CASSQRGTKTGGTPLLEANVLTF. CDR3 coding DNA: TGTGCCAGCAGCCAACGGGGCACTAAGACAGGGGGCACTCCCCTTTTGGAGGCCAACGTCCTGACTTTC.

This clone was counted once. The chain joins TRBV11-3 to TRBJ2-5; the D gene is possibly TRBD2 (6 bases). The germline V gene encodes CDR1 SGHNT and CDR2 YENEEA. The germline V and J ends were trimmed by 5 bases and 4 bases, with 11 bases remaining between them. The CDR3 length is 13 residues. CDR3 in DNA: TGTGCCAGCAGCCTCGGTAGCGGAGAGACCCAGTACTTC. Translation: CASSLGSGETQYF.

This rearrangement joins TRBV2 to TRBJ2-7; 10 positions agree with TRBD1. V trimming: 7 bases; J trimming: 4 bases; junction bases outside the gene matches: 7. This CDR3 has 14 residues. CDR1 and CDR2 (germline): SNHLY, FYNNEI. The CDR3 DNA reads as TGTGCCAGCATAAGAGGACAGGGGGTATACGAGCAGTACTTC. It translates to CASIRGQGVYEQYF.

CDR3 bases: TGTGCCACCAGTGCCTCTGGCGGGGCAGCTTTCTTT. As protein: CATSASGGAAFF. J is TRBJ1-1 and V is TRBV24-1, with D maybe TRBD1 (5 bases). Germline CDR1 is KGHDR and CDR2 is SFDVKD. There are 12 residues in the CDR3. Trimming took 5 bases from V and 10 from J, leaving 13 bases between them.

This clone has a single count. V gene TRBV29-1 combines with J gene TRBJ2-3; weak D call: TRBD1 (7 bases). Trimming shortened V by 3 bases and J by 0 bases, and 10 bases separated the two germline ends. Germline V gene sequence: CDR1 SQVTM, CDR2 ANQGSEA. There are 14 residues in the CDR3. In DNA form, the CDR3 reads TGCAGCGTTGACAGGGGGACTAGCACAGATACGCAGTATTTT. It specifies CSVDRGTSTDTQYF.

The V and J genes are TRBV30 and TRBJ1-4; no reliable D call. Germline V gene lookup returns CDR1 GTSNPN and CDR2 SVGIG (reference sequence). V dropped 2 bases and J dropped 5 bases, with 15 bases sitting between them. The CDR3 runs 15 residues. CDR3 sequence: CAWSFTTIGNEKLFF. Written as DNA, the CDR3 is TGTGCCTGGAGTTTTACGACAATAGGGAATGAAAAACTGTTTTTT.

The DNA of the CDR3 is TGTGCCAGCAGCTTAAGGAGCGGGAGGACTGCCAATGAGCAGTTCTTC. As protein: CASSLRSGRTANEQFF. The rearrangement joins TRBV7-3 to TRBJ2-1, with 9 bases that match TRBD2. Trimming removed 1 base from V and 6 bases from J; junction bases left unmatched: 7. This CDR3 spans 16 amino acids. Germline CDR1 is SGHTA and CDR2 is FQGTGA.

The chain has TRBV28 and TRBJ1-2; D might be TRBD1 (5 bases). CDR1 and CDR2 from the germline V gene are MDHEN and SYDVKM. CDR3 length: 11 amino acids. V lost 7 bases and J lost 12, with 15 bases in between. The CDR3 DNA sequence: TGTGCCAGCACCTTCAGGGATGTACACACCTTC. Residues: CASTFRDVHTF.

J is TRBJ2-7 and V is TRBV28; TRBD2 matches at 8 bases. This CDR3 has 17 amino acids. Trimming cost V 1 base and J 6 bases; bases outside gene matches: 14. Per germline, CDR1 MDHEN and CDR2 SYDVKM. CDR3 residues: CASSLSRSGSLLSEQYF. The CDR3 nucleotides read TGTGCCAGCAGTTTATCACGGAGCGGGAGTTTGTTAAGCGAGCAGTACTTC.

The chain joins TRBV6-5 to TRBJ1-1; weak D call: TRBD1 (6 bases). Trimming left V 7 bases short and J 4 bases short, with 19 bases between. The CDR3 is made up of 15 amino acids. Germline V gene lookup returns CDR1 MNHEY and CDR2 SVGAGI. This CDR3 is CASTDPAGVVTEAFF. CDR3 bases: TGTGCCAGCACCGATCCCGCAGGGGTCGTCACTGAAGCTTTCTTT.

V and J are TRBV25-1 and TRBJ2-1; D is undetermined. V lost 4 bases and J 6 bases, leaving 16 bases between the germline ends. The CDR3 is 15 amino acids. Germline V gene lookup returns CDR1 MGHDK and CDR2 SYGVNS. Here the CDR3 DNA reads TGTGCCAGCAGTGGAAGACACGATTGGACCAATGAGCAGTTCTTC. This translates into CASSGRHDWTNEQFF.

This chain links TRBV21-1 with TRBJ2-2; the table's D call, TRBD2, was not checked against the DNA. TRBV21-1 is recorded as a pseudogene. The CDR3 sequence is 16 residues long. The CDR3 DNA reads as TGTGCCAGCAGCAGGGCTAGCGGGATGAACACCGGGGAGCTGTTTTTT. Protein: CASSRASGMNTGELFF.

J is TRBJ2-5 and V is TRBV30; 10 bases align to TRBD2. With V trimmed by 7 bases and J by 4 bases, 3 bases remained unmatched. The V gene's germline CDR1 is GTSNPN and CDR2 SVGIG (reference sequence). The CDR3 extends over 12 amino acids. CDR3: CAFLAGVETQYF. Here the CDR3 DNA reads TGTGCCTTCCTAGCGGGAGTAGAGACCCAGTACTTC.

This rearrangement joins TRBV18 to TRBJ2-7, with 9 positions matching TRBD2. The CDR3 sequence is 20 residues long. Germline CDR1 and CDR2: KGHSH and LQKENI. Losses at the gene ends were 4 bases for V and 7 bases for J; bases not matched to a gene: 26. The CDR3: CASSLLIRDGASGRPREQYF. The DNA of the CDR3 is TGTGCCAGCTCACTGCTTATCCGGGACGGTGCGAGCGGGAGGCCGAGAGAGCAGTACTTC.

This clone was found once. The chain links TRBV3-1 (or the pseudogene TRBV3-2) to TRBJ2-5, with unresolved D. This CDR3 has 12 residues. Per germline, CDR1 LGHDT and CDR2 YNNKEL (reference sequence). V was pared by 5 bases and J by 7 bases, with 11 bases between. The CDR3 reads CASSRSSVTQYF. CDR3 DNA sequence: TGTGCCAGCAGCAGGTCGTCTGTGACCCAGTACTTC.

The rearrangement uses TRBV7-2 and TRBJ2-5; TRBD2 agrees at 7 bases. Germline CDR1 reads SGHTA; CDR2 reads FQGNSA. This CDR3 region has 15 residues. V was pared by 3 bases and J by 2 bases, with 6 bases of the junction left unmatched. CDR3 nucleotides: TGTGCCAGCAGCTTCAGTAGCGGGCGGCAAGAGACCCAGTACTTC. This encodes CASSFSSGRQETQYF.

The chain employs TRBV19 and TRBJ2-2, with TRBD1 matching 11 bases. CDR1 and CDR2 from the germline V gene are LNHDA and SQIVND (reference sequence). The junction had 8 bases not matched to a gene; V was cut back by 5 bases and J by 6 bases. This CDR3 is built from 16 residues. The CDR3 spells CASSLLSGQGAGELFF. In DNA, the CDR3 is TGTGCCAGTAGTCTCCTTTCGGGACAGGGGGCCGGGGAGCTGTTTTTT.

This clone was observed a single time. The rearrangement joins TRBV2 to TRBJ2-7; the D gene is possibly TRBD2 (6 bases). The germline V gene has CDR1 SNHLY and CDR2 FYNNEI. CDR3 length: 14 residues. Trimming removed 4 bases at V and 1 base at J, with 11 bases between. The CDR3 loop reads CASSVSGISYEQYF. The CDR3 region has the DNA TGTGCCAGCAGTGTTAGCGGTATTTCCTACGAGCAGTACTTC.

A remark on this clone: A read error may be the cause here, since a much bigger clone is one base away. This same CDR3 is encoded by further DNA sequences in the sample. The chain carries TRBV28 and TRBJ1-2; the D is unclear. Per the germline V gene, CDR1 is MDHEN and CDR2 is SYDVKM. Trimming removed 2 bases at V and 2 bases at J, with 6 bases between. There are 13 residues in the CDR3. This chain's CDR3 is CASSLTGNYGYTF. CDR3 in DNA: TGTGCCAGCAGTTTAACCGGGAACTATGGCTACACCTTC.

Only a few counts were recorded for this clone. The chain couples TRBV7-2 to TRBJ2-3, with D uncertain. The V end lost 1 base, the J end lost 6 bases, and 8 bases lay between the germline ends. The CDR3 consists of 13 residues. Germline CDR1 SGHTA, CDR2 FQGNSA. Written as DNA, the CDR3 is TGTGCCAGCAGCTTAGTTCTTAGGGATACGCAGTATTTT. This codes for CASSLVLRDTQYF.

The chain has TRBV3-1 (or the pseudogene TRBV3-2) and TRBJ2-1, with D perhaps TRBD2 (6 bases). The germline CDR1 and CDR2 sequences are LGHDT and YNNKEL (reference sequence). CDR3 size: 14 residues. The ends were cut back, 1 base at V and 4 bases at J, with 8 bases in the middle. The CDR3: CASSQGGTYNEQFF. DNA of the CDR3: TGTGCCAGCAGCCAAGGTGGGACTTACAATGAGCAGTTCTTC.

V is TRBV19 and J is TRBJ1-5; no reliable D call. The germline V and J ends were trimmed by 10 bases and 0 bases, with 10 bases remaining between them. CDR1 LNHDA and CDR2 SQIVND come from the germline V gene (reference sequence). The CDR3 is 13 residues long. The CDR3 nucleotides are TGTGCCACCAGACCTTATAGCAATCAGCCCCAGCATTTT. As protein: CATRPYSNQPQHF.

V gene TRBV10-2 combines with J gene TRBJ2-7; D not resolved. The length of the CDR3 is 13 residues. The germline V and J ends were trimmed by 4 bases and 6 bases, with 13 bases remaining between them. Germline values: CDR1 WSHSY, CDR2 SAAADI. The CDR3 DNA is TGCGCCAGCAGTGTGGAACGGGTGCTCGAGCAGTACTTC. Amino acid sequence: CASSVERVLEQYF.

The V call is TRBV5-6, the J call TRBJ2-3; unclear D gene. Per the germline V gene, CDR1 is SGHDT and CDR2 is YYEEEE. The CDR3 totals 13 residues. The germline V and J ends were trimmed by 2 bases and 10 bases, with 14 bases remaining between them. CDR3 protein: CASSFSESGPQYF. In DNA, the CDR3 is TGTGCCAGCAGCTTTTCCGAGTCGGGCCCGCAGTATTTT.